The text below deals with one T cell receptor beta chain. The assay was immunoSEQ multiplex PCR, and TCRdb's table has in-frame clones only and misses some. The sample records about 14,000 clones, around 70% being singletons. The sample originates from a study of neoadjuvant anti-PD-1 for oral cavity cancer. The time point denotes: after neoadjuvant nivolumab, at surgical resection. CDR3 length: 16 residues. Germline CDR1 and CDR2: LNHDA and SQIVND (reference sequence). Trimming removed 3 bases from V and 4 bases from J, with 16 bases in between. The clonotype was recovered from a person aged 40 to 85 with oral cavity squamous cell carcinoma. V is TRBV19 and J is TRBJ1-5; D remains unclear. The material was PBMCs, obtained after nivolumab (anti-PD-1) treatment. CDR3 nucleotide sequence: TGTGCCAGTAGTATCAGGAACAACTTAGCAAATCAGCCCCAGCATTTT. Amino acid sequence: CASSIRNNLANQPQHF.